These 5 T cell receptor beta chains share one sample of origin, sequenced in a study of OX40 agonist ivuxolimab in advanced cancers. Measured with immunoSEQ multiplex PCR; TCRdb has only the in-frame clones, and not every one. The repertoire has tens of thousands of clones, 70% to 90% of them found once; the top ten carry over 5.5%. The source material was CD4+ or CD8+ T cells sorted from blood, sampled in a trial of the OX40 agonist ivuxolimab. The receptors originated from an adult with an advanced solid tumor such as melanoma, head and neck, liver or kidney cancer.

The chain couples TRBV6-5 to TRBJ2-7, with D tentatively TRBD2 (6 bases). The germline CDR1 and CDR2 sequences are MNHEY and SVGAGI. This CDR3 has 14 amino acids. V dropped 6 bases and J dropped 1 base, with 13 bases sitting between them. CDR3 loop: CASSPYGLSYEQYF. The CDR3, as DNA: TGTGCCAGCAGCCCCTATGGACTATCCTACGAGCAGTACTTC.

V usage is TRBV9 and J usage is TRBJ2-5; 7 bases line up with TRBD1. Near its end, the DNA agrees better with TRBJ2-7, so the J call may be wrong. CDR3 length equals 15 residues. CDR1 is SGDLS and CDR2 is YYNGEE in the germline V gene. CDR3 in amino acids: CASSVGTVEDYEQYF. The CDR3 DNA follows: TGTGCCAGCAGCGTCGGGACAGTAGAAGACTACGAGCAGTACTTC.

The V call is TRBV6-5, the J call TRBJ1-6; D unclear. Germline V gives CDR1 MNHEY, CDR2 SVGAGI. Trimming cost V 2 bases and J 7 bases, with 9 bases left between them. The CDR3 is 14 residues long. In DNA form, the CDR3 reads TGTGCCAGCAGTTACGGGCAAGGGAATTCACCCCTCCACTTT. It is translated as CASSYGQGNSPLHF.

The chain employs TRBV19 and TRBJ2-2; D unresolved. V was trimmed by 7 bases and J by 5 bases, leaving 8 bases between them. Germline values: CDR1 LNHDA, CDR2 SQIVND (reference sequence). The length of the CDR3 is 12 residues. CDR3 protein: CASNWVTGELFF. CDR3 DNA: TGTGCCAGTAATTGGGTTACCGGGGAGCTGTTTTTT. The whole variable domain, remainder taken from reference TRBV19 and TRBJ2-2, is DGGITQSPKYLFRKEGQNVTLSCEQNLNHDAMYWYRQDPGQGLRLIYYSQIVNDFQKGDIAEGYSVSREKKESFPLTVTSAQKNPTAFYLCASNWVTGELFFGEGSRLTVL.

The chain couples TRBV30 to TRBJ1-2; D is unclear. Germline CDR1 and CDR2: GTSNPN and SVGIG (reference sequence). The CDR3 length is 11 residues. Trimming shortened V by 5 bases and J by 8 bases, and 12 bases separated the two germline ends. The DNA for the CDR3 is TGTGCCTGGGCTATCTCCCGGGGCTACACCTTC. Amino acid sequence: CAWAISRGYTF.